The clone carrying this TCR beta chain came up once. The antigen is undetermined. This sample was taken from a study of early T cells in non-severe SARS-CoV-2 infection. Study in general: Sequencing targeted bulk RNA from unsorted whole blood, leaving chains unpaired. Study-wide results and caveats: Private and CD4 specificities were missed by VDJdb matching, skewed to anti-spike CD8.

Unique molecular identifiers were attached to individual cDNA molecules. TCRdb reprocessed the 5' RACE reads via MiXCR and lists one record per CDR3 protein. The table has 70,000 or so distinct CDR3 sequences, more than 9% seen once. V gave up 3 bases and J gave up 2 bases, with 11 bases separating them. This CDR3 is built from 14 residues. In germline, CDR1 is DFQATT, CDR2 SNEGSKA (reference sequence). V is TRBV20-1 and J is TRBJ2-1, with TRBD2 as a possible D gene (6 bases). The receptor's source is an adult who was a healthcare worker with PCR-confirmed SARS-CoV-2 infection or an uninfected control (not recorded which). Sequenced: whole blood. The CDR3 loop is CSARRGRTYNEQFF. The CDR3 coding sequence is TGCAGTGCTAGGAGAGGGAGGACCTACAATGAGCAGTTCTTC.